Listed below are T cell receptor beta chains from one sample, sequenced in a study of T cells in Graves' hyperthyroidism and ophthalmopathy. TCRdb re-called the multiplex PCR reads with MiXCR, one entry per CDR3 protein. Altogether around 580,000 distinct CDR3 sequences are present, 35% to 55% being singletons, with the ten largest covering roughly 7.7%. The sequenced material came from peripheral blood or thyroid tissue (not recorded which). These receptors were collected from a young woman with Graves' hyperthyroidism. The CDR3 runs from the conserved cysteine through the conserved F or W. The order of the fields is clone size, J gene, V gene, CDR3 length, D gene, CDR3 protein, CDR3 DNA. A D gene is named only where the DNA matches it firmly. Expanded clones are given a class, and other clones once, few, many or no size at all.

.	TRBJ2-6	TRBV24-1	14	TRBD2	CATSDPLAGETFAF	TGTGCCACCAGTGATCCACTAGCGGGGGAGACTTTCGCTTTC
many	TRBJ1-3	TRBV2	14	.	CASSRTFSGNTIYF	TGTGCCAGCAGTAGGACGTTCTCTGGAAACACCATATATTTT
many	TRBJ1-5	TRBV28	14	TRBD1	CASIESTGHQPQHF	TGTGCCAGCATTGAATCGACAGGGCATCAGCCCCAGCATTTT
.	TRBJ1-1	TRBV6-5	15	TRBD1	CASSLDRGPNTEAFF	TGTGCCAGCAGTCTGGACAGGGGGCCTAACACTGAAGCTTTCTTT
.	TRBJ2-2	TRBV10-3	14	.	CAIRGKVDTGELFF	TGTGCCATCAGGGGGAAGGTGGACACCGGGGAGCTGTTTTTT
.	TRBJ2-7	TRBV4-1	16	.	CASSQDLNMLAYEQYF	TGCGCCAGCAGCCAAGATCTGAACATGCTCGCGTACGAGCAGTACTTC
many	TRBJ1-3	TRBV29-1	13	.	CSASVQAGNTIYF	TGCAGCGCCAGCGTCCAGGCTGGAAACACCATATATTTT
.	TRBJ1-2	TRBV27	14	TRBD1	CASSQRTGKYGYTF	TGTGCCAGCAGCCAAAGGACAGGGAAGTATGGCTACACCTTC
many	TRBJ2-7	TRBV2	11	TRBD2	CASGRDYEQYF	TGTGCCAGCGGGAGGGACTACGAGCAGTACTTC
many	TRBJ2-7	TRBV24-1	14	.	CATSDPGVPYEQYF	TGTGCCACCAGTGACCCAGGGGTCCCCTACGAGCAGTACTTC
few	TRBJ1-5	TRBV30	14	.	CAWSVLIGNQPQHF	TGTGCCTGGAGTGTACTTATTGGAAATCAGCCCCAGCATTTT
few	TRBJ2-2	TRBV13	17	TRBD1	CASSLEPGQGATGELFF	TGTGCCAGCAGCTTAGAGCCAGGACAGGGGGCGACCGGGGAGCTGTTTTTT
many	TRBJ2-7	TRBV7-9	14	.	CASSLPGQVGEQYF	TGTGCCAGCAGCTTACCCGGACAAGTGGGCGAGCAGTACTTC
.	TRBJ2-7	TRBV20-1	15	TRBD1	CSATGQGLRDYEQYF	TGCAGTGCAACGGGACAGGGGTTGCGGGACTACGAGCAGTACTTC
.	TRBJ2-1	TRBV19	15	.	CASSARAQGFDEQFF	TGTGCCAGTAGTGCCCGGGCCCAGGGATTCGATGAGCAGTTCTTC
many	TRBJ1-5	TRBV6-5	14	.	CASSPGRGNQPQHF	TGTGCCAGCAGTCCGGGGCGGGGCAATCAGCCCCAGCATTTT
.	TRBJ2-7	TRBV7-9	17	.	CASSPPLRRDSYNGQYF	TGTGCCAGCAGCCCACCCTTGCGGAGAGACTCCTACAATGGGCAGTACTTC
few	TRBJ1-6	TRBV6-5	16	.	CASRKMGDGYNSPLHF	TGTGCCAGCAGAAAAATGGGGGACGGGTATAATTCACCCCTCCACTTT
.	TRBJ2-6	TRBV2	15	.	CASKPQGPGANVLTF	TGTGCCAGCAAGCCTCAGGGACCTGGGGCCAACGTCCTGACTTTC
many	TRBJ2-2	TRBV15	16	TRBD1	CATSREDPGQVGELFF	TGTGCCACCAGCAGAGAAGATCCAGGACAGGTCGGGGAGCTGTTTTTT
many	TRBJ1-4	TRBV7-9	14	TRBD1	CASSRTGSSEKLFF	TGTGCCAGCAGCAGGACAGGGTCTAGTGAAAAACTGTTTTTT
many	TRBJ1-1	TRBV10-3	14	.	CAITASWLNTEAFF	TGTGCCATCACTGCCTCATGGCTCAACACTGAAGCTTTCTTT
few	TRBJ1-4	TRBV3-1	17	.	CASSQEWGVPTNEKLFF	TGTGCCAGCAGCCAAGAATGGGGGGTGCCAACTAATGAAAAACTGTTTTTT
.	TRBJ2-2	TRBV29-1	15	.	CSVAMVVANTGELFF	TGCAGCGTTGCCATGGTAGTCGCGAACACCGGGGAGCTGTTTTTT
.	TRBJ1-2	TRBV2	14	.	CASTTNIASYGYTF	TGTGCCAGTACCACCAACATAGCTAGCTATGGCTACACCTTC
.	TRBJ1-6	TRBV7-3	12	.	CASARLAGRLHF	TGTGCCAGCGCAAGACTAGCGGGGCGCCTCCACTTT
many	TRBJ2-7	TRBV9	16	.	CASSVHPGTLSYEQYF	TGTGCCAGCAGCGTTCACCCCGGGACTCTTTCCTACGAGCAGTACTTC
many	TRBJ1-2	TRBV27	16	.	CASSFGGGLANYGYTF	TGTGCCAGCAGTTTTGGCGGAGGCCTAGCTAACTATGGCTACACCTTC
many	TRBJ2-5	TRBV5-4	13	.	CASTGPLQETQYF	TGTGCCAGCACCGGACCCCTTCAAGAGACCCAGTACTTC
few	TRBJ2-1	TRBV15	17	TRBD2	CATSGSGTSGSYNEQFF	TGTGCCACCAGCGGATCAGGGACTAGCGGGAGTTACAATGAGCAGTTCTTC
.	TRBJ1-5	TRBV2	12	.	CASSRQGPYEHF	TGTGCCAGCAGTCGTCAGGGGCCCTACGAGCATTTT
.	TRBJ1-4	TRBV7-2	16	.	CASSQRGTATNEKLFF	TGTGCCAGCAGCCAGCGGGGGACTGCAACTAATGAAAAACTGTTTTTT
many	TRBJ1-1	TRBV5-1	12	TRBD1	CASGVGGAESFF	TGCGCCAGCGGAGTAGGGGGCGCGGAATCTTTCTTT
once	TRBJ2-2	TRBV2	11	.	CASSVNGELFF	TGTGCCAGCAGCGTAAACGGGGAGCTGTTTTTT
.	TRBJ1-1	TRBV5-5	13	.	CASSLATRTAAFF	TGTGCCAGCAGCTTGGCCACTAGAACGGCGGCTTTCTTT
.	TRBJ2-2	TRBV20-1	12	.	CSASGRPGELFF	TGCAGTGCTAGCGGGAGACCCGGGGAGCTGTTTTTT
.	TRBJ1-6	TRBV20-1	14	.	CSAAGLGDSSPLHF	TGCAGTGCTGCGGGACTGGGAGATAGTTCACCCCTCCACTTT
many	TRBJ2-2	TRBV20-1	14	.	CSARDPQGPGELFF	TGCAGTGCTAGAGACCCCCAGGGTCCCGGGGAGCTGTTTTTT